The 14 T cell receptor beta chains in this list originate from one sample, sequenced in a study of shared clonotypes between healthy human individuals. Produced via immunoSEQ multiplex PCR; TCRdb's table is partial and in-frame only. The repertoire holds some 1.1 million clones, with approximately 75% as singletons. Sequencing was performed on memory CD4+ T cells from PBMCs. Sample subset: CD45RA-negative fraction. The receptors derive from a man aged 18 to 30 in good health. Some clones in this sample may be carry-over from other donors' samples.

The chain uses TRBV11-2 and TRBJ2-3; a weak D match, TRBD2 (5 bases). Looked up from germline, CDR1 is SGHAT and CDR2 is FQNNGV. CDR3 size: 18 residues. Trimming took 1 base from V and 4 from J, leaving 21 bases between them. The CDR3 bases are TGTGCCAGCAGCTTAGGGAGGTCACCCCTAACCCTGCCAGATACGCAGTATTTT. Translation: CASSLGRSPLTLPDTQYF.

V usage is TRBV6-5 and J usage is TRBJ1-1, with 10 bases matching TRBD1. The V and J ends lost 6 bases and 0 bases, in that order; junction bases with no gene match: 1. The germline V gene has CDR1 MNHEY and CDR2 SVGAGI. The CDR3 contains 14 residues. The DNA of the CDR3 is TGTGCCAGCAGCGACAGGGGGCTGAACACTGAAGCTTTCTTT. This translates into CASSDRGLNTEAFF.

CDR3 protein: CASREQTTYTEAFF. CDR3 nucleotides: TGTGCCAGCAGGGAACAAACAACCTACACTGAAGCTTTCTTT. This chain links TRBV28 with TRBJ1-1; the D is unclear. From germline, CDR1 is MDHEN and CDR2 SYDVKM. This CDR3 has 14 residues. V lost 6 bases and J 3 bases, leaving 14 bases between the germline ends.

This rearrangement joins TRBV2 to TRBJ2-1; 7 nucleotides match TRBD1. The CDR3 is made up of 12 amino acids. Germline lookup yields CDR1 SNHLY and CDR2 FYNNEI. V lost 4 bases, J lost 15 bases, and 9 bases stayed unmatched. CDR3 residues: CASSVQGDGGFF. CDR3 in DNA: TGTGCCAGCAGTGTGCAGGGGGATGGGGGGTTCTTC.

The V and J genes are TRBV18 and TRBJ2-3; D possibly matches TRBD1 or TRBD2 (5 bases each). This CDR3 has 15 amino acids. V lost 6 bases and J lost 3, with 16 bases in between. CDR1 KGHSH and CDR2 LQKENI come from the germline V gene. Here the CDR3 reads CASSPGPGGTDTQYF. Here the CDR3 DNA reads TGTGCCAGCTCCCCGGGACCCGGCGGGACAGATACGCAGTATTTT.

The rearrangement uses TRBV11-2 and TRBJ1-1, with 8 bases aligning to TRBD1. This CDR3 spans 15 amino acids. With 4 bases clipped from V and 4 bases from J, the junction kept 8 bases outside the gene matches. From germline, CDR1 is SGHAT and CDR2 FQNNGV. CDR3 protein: CASSSGQGGVTEAFF. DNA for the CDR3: TGTGCCAGCAGCTCCGGACAGGGAGGGGTCACTGAAGCTTTCTTT.

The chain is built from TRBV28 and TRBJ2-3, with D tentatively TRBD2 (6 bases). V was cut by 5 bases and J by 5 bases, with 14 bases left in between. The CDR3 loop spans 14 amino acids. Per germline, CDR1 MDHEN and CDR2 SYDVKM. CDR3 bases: TGTGCCAGCAGTCTGGGGGGACCGGGAGATACGCAGTATTTT. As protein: CASSLGGPGDTQYF.

For the CDR3, the DNA is TGTGCCAGCAGTGTGCGGGGCAGAGGGTCCTACAATGAGCAGTTCTTC. This translates into CASSVRGRGSYNEQFF. V usage is TRBV25-1 and J usage is TRBJ2-1, with a weak D call TRBD2 (6 bases). The CDR3 sequence is 16 residues long. V lost 4 bases and J lost 1, with 14 bases in between. The germline V gene has CDR1 MGHDK and CDR2 SYGVNS.

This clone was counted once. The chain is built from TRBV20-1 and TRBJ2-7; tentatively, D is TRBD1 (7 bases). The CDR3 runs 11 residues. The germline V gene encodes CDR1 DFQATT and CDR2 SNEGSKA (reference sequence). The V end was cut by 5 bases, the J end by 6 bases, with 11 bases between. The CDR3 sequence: CSAYQGGEQYF. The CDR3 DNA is TGCAGTGCTTATCAGGGGGGCGAGCAGTACTTC.

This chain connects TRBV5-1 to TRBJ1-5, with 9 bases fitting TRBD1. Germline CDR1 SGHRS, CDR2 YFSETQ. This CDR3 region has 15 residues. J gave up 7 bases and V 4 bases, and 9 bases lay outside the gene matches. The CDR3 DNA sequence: TGCGCCAGCAGCCGGGGGGACAGGGAAGGGCAGCCCCAGCATTTT. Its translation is CASSRGDREGQPQHF.

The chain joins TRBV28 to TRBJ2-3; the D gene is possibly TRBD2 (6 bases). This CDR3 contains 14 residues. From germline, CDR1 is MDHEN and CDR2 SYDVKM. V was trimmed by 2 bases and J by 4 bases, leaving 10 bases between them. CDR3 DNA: TGTGCCAGCAGTTTAGGAGGGGCTTCAGATACGCAGTATTTT. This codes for CASSLGGASDTQYF.

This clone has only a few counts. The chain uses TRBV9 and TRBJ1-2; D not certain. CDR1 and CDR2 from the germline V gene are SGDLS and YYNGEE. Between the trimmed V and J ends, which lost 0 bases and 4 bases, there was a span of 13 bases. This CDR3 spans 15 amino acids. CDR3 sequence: CASSVDPHKGYGYTF. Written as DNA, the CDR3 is TGTGCCAGCAGCGTAGACCCCCACAAAGGCTATGGCTACACCTTC.

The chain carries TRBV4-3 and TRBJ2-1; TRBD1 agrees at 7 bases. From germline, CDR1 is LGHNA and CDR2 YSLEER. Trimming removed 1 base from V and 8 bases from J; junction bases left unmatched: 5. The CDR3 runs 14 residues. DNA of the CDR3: TGCGCCAGCAGCCAAGGAAAGCAGGGGGATGAGCAGTTCTTC. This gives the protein CASSQGKQGDEQFF.

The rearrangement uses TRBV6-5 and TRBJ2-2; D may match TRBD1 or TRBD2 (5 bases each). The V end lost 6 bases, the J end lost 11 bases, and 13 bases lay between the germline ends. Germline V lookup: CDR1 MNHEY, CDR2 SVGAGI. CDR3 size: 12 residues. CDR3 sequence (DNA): TGTGCCAGCAGGTCCGGGGCTCGTGAGCTGTTTTTT. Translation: CASRSGARELFF.